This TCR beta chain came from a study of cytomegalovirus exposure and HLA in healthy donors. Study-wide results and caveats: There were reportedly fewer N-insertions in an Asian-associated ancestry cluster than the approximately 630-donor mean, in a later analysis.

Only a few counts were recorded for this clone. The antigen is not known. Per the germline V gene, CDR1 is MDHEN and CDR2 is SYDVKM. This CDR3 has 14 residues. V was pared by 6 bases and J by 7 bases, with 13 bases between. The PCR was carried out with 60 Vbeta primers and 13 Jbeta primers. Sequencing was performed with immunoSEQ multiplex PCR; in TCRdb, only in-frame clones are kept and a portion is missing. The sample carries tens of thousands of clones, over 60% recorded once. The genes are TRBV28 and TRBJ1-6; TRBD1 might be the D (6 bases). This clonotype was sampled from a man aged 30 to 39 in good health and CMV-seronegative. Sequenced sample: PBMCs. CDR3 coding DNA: TGTGCCAGCAGCAGGGGAAATGAAAATTCACCCCTCCACTTT. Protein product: CASSRGNENSPLHF.